This T cell receptor beta chain comes out of a study of blood T cell repertoires in COVID-19. On the study more broadly: Specimens from acute and convalescent COVID-19 originated in the United States, Italy and Spain. Sample material is recorded as cDNA or gDNA derived from T cells, B-cell-depleted T cells, or PBMCs.

Patients from Seattle were sampled longitudinally, starting during active infection. The data were produced by immunoSEQ multiplex PCR, yet TCRdb's version contains in-frame clones alone and is incomplete. The sample lists fewer than 400,000 clones, roughly 90% seen once, with approximately 2.9% in the top ten. The ends lost 7 bases at V and 2 bases at J; junction bases unmatched: 8. There are 15 residues in the CDR3. The germline gives CDR1 SNHLY, CDR2 FYNNEI. This sequence originates from a woman in her twenties or thirties with COVID-19, enrolled during active disease. Specimen: peripheral blood. V is TRBV2 and J is TRBJ1-2; 9 bases are shared with TRBD1. For the CDR3, the DNA is TGTGCCAGCACGGGGACAGGGCTCAGGAACTATGGCTACACCTTC. This gives the protein CASTGTGLRNYGYTF.